Listed here are 26 T cell receptor beta chains from one sample, sequenced in a study of cytomegalovirus exposure and HLA in healthy donors. In the PCR, 60 Vbeta and 13 Jbeta primers were used. This table comes from immunoSEQ multiplex PCR, and its TCRdb copy is limited to in-frame clones, with some not included. This sample has 150,000 to 200,000 clones, with 70% to 90% found just once. The sequenced sample was PBMCs. Every receptor here comes from a man aged 18 to 29 in good health and CMV-seropositive.

A word on this clone: One end of the junction varies from germline; a read error may be responsible. The chain employs TRBV18 and TRBJ2-2, with D uncertain. The germline gives CDR1 KGHSH, CDR2 LQKENI. This CDR3 comprises 15 residues. The CDR3 protein is CAGSPTPTNTGELFF. CDR3 coding DNA: TGTGCCGGCTCACCAACCCCAACTAACACCGGGGAGCTGTTTTTT. Full variable domain (rest looked up from reference TRBV18 and TRBJ2-2): NAGVMQNPRHLVRRRGQEARLRCSPMKGHSHVYWYRQLPEEGLKFMVYLQKENIIDESGMPKERFSAEFPKEGPSILRIQQVVRGDSAAYFCAGSPTPTNTGELFFGEGSRLTVL.

The CDR3 DNA reads TGTGCCAGCACCGACAGGAGCTATGGCTACACCTTC. It specifies CASTDRSYGYTF. The chain employs TRBV6-8 and TRBJ1-2; TRBD1 is a possible D gene (6 bases). This CDR3 is 12 amino acids long. Germline CDR1 and CDR2: MNHGY and SAAAGT. The V and J ends lost 7 bases and 4 bases respectively, with 10 bases between them.

The sample holds a few counts of this clone. The rearrangement joins TRBV12-5 to TRBJ2-6; D might be TRBD2 (5 bases). The CDR3 consists of 17 residues. Germline V lookup: CDR1 LGHNT, CDR2 FRNRAP. Trimming pared 2 bases from V and 0 bases from J, leaving 11 bases between. CDR3 region: CASGLRTEGSGANVLTF. DNA of the CDR3: TGTGCTAGTGGTTTGAGGACTGAAGGCTCTGGGGCCAACGTCCTGACTTTC.

The chain combines TRBV7-9 with TRBJ1-5, with D maybe TRBD1 (5 bases). This CDR3 is built from 14 residues. Trimming removed 2 bases at V and 3 bases at J, with 8 bases between. Germline loops: CDR1 SEHNR, CDR2 FQNEAQ (reference sequence). The CDR3 sequence: CASSLQGFNQPQHF. The CDR3 bases are TGTGCCAGCAGCTTACAGGGTTTCAATCAGCCCCAGCATTTT.

To note about this clone: Other DNA sequences within the sample encode an identical CDR3. V and J are TRBV5-6 and TRBJ1-4; TRBD1 is a possible D gene (6 bases). V lost 3 bases, J lost 8 bases, and 11 bases lay in between. There are 13 residues in the CDR3. Germline values: CDR1 SGHDT, CDR2 YYEEEE. CDR3 loop: CASSSRGREKLFF. The CDR3 region has the DNA TGTGCCAGCAGCTCCAGGGGTAGGGAAAAACTGTTTTTT.

This clone came up once. The gene calls are TRBV19 and TRBJ2-7, with TRBD2 matching over 8 bases. Germline-derived CDR1 and CDR2 are LNHDA and SQIVND (reference sequence). V trimming: 0 bases; J trimming: 4 bases; junction bases outside the gene matches: 8. The CDR3 contains 16 residues. The CDR3 bases are TGTGCCAGTAGTATAGACGTGAGCGGGGGAGGGTACGAGCAGTACTTC. Protein sequence: CASSIDVSGGGYEQYF.

The chain has TRBV18 and TRBJ2-3, with TRBD2 matching over 10 bases. The germline gives CDR1 KGHSH, CDR2 LQKENI. The ends lost 7 bases at V and 0 bases at J; junction bases unmatched: 7. The CDR3 loop spans 16 amino acids. The chain's CDR3 is CASLMPTSGSTDTQYF. The CDR3 coding sequence is TGTGCCAGCTTAATGCCGACTAGCGGGAGCACAGATACGCAGTATTTT.

This chain connects TRBV6-5 to TRBJ2-3; 9 positions match TRBD2. Germline V gives CDR1 MNHEY, CDR2 SVGAGI. J was trimmed by 2 bases and V by 7 bases; bases with no gene match: 4. CDR3 length equals 14 residues. DNA of the CDR3: TGTGCCAGCACCCCGGGACTAGCCACAGATACGCAGTATTTT. The encoded protein is CASTPGLATDTQYF.

V gene TRBV5-4 combines with J gene TRBJ1-1; 7 nucleotides line up with TRBD1. The germline V gene has CDR1 SGHNT and CDR2 YYREEE (reference sequence). With 1 base clipped from V and 1 base from J, the junction kept 13 bases outside the gene matches. The CDR3 is made up of 18 amino acids. CDR3 sequence: CASSLKKTGLDPNTEAFF. The DNA for the CDR3 is TGTGCCAGCAGCTTGAAGAAGACAGGGTTGGACCCGAACACTGAAGCTTTCTTT.

CDR3 loop: CASSELAGGIRDTQYF. For the CDR3, the DNA is TGTGCCAGCAGTGAACTAGCGGGGGGGATAAGAGATACGCAGTATTTT. The chain uses TRBV6-1 and TRBJ2-3, with 12 bases lining up with TRBD2. The V gene's germline CDR1 is MNHNS and CDR2 SASEGT. There are 16 residues in the CDR3. After removal of 2 bases from V and 5 bases from J, the junction contained 5 bases not matched to a gene.

The chain joins TRBV7-9 to TRBJ1-2, with 10 nucleotides matching TRBD1. The CDR3 length is 14 residues. V gave up 1 base and J gave up 8 bases; unmatched junction bases: 4. Germline CDR1 reads SEHNR; CDR2 reads FQNEAQ (reference sequence). CDR3 sequence reads: CASSLEGTGVGYTF. CDR3 nucleotides: TGTGCCAGCAGCTTAGAGGGGACAGGGGTCGGCTACACCTTC. The full variable domain, rest sourced from reference TRBV7-9 and TRBJ1-2, is DTGVSQNPRHKITKRGQNVTFRCDPISEHNRLYWYRQTLGQGPEFLTYFQNEAQLEKSRLLSDRFSAERPKGSFSTLEIQRTEQGDSAMYLCASSLEGTGVGYTFGSGTRLTVV.

On this clone itself: Other DNA sequences within the sample encode an identical CDR3. The chain uses TRBV7-9 and TRBJ1-2, with 9 bases matching TRBD1. Per the germline V gene, CDR1 is SEHNR and CDR2 is FQNEAQ (reference sequence). This CDR3 region has 14 residues. Losses at the gene ends were 3 bases for V and 1 base for J; bases not matched to a gene: 0. As DNA, the CDR3 is TGTGCCAGCAGCTTGGGACAGGGTAACTATGGCTACACCTTC. It encodes CASSLGQGNYGYTF.

The rearrangement joins TRBV6-1 to TRBJ2-3; D perhaps matches TRBD1 (6 bases). The CDR3 is 14 residues long. CDR1 and CDR2 (germline): MNHNS, SASEGT. Deletions cut 6 bases from V and 4 bases from J, with 14 bases between. DNA of the CDR3: TGTGCCAGCAGAGTTAACAGGGCAGCAGATACGCAGTATTTT. It specifies CASRVNRAADTQYF.

V usage is TRBV10-3 and J usage is TRBJ2-6, with 16 nucleotides matching TRBD2. Losses at the gene ends were 8 bases for V and 3 bases for J; bases not matched to a gene: 19. CDR1 and CDR2 from the germline V gene are ENHRY and SYGVKD. This CDR3 is 22 amino acids long. CDR3 protein: CAIHSGGTSGGAGWYGANVLTF. The DNA for the CDR3 is TGTGCCATCCACTCCGGTGGGACTAGCGGGGGGGCCGGGTGGTATGGGGCCAACGTCCTGACTTTC.

V gene TRBV7-8 combines with J gene TRBJ2-7; D is uncertain. The V end lost 3 bases, the J end lost 1 base, and 13 bases lay between the germline ends. This CDR3 contains 15 residues. The V gene's germline CDR1 is SGHVS and CDR2 FQNEAQ. The CDR3 region has the DNA TGTGCCAGCAGCTTGTCTCTGGCAGGTTCCTACGAGCAGTACTTC. This sequence encodes CASSLSLAGSYEQYF.

The J gene is TRBJ2-2, the V gene TRBV5-6, with 10 bases lining up with TRBD1. V shed 5 bases and J 5 bases; nucleotides not matched to a gene: 6. Germline loops: CDR1 SGHDT, CDR2 YYEEEE. There are 15 residues in the CDR3. CDR3 loop: CASRQGQGLTGELFF. The CDR3 coding sequence is TGTGCCAGCAGACAGGGACAGGGGCTTACCGGGGAGCTGTTTTTT.

The chain couples TRBV9 to TRBJ2-5, with 11 bases that match TRBD2. In germline, CDR1 is SGDLS, CDR2 YYNGEE. The CDR3 loop spans 16 amino acids. V was clipped by 0 bases and J by 3 bases; unmatched bases: 4. The CDR3 nucleotides are TGTGCCAGCAGCGTAGGGGTTAGCGGGGGGGAAGAGACCCAGTACTTC. It encodes CASSVGVSGGEETQYF. Together with reference TRBV9 and TRBJ2-5, the CDR3 gives the full variable domain: DSGVTQTPKHLITATGQRVTLRCSPRSGDLSVYWYQQSLDQGLQFLIQYYNGEERAKGNILERFSAQQFPDLHSELNLSSLELGDSALYFCASSVGVSGGEETQYFGPGTRLLVL.

The CDR3 here is CASSPDGFTDTQYF. DNA of the CDR3: TGTGCCAGCAGTCCCGACGGGTTCACAGATACGCAGTATTTT. This chain uses TRBV6-4 with TRBJ2-3; D is unresolved. The length of the CDR3 is 14 residues. Germline assignment: CDR1 MRHNA and CDR2 SNTAGT. V lost 5 bases, J lost 2 bases, and 11 bases lay in between.

The rearrangement joins TRBV12-5 to TRBJ2-5, with no clear D. CDR1 is LGHNT and CDR2 is FRNRAP in the germline V gene. CDR3 length equals 10 residues. Trimming shortened V by 7 bases and J by 5 bases, and 5 bases separated the two germline ends. Written as DNA, the CDR3 is TGTGCTAGTGCGTTTGAGACCCAGTACTTC. Its translation is CASAFETQYF. Looking up the rest from reference TRBV12-5 and TRBJ2-5 gives the full variable domain: DARVTQTPRHKVTEMGQEVTMRCQPILGHNTVFWYRQTMMQGLELLAYFRNRAPLDDSGMPKDRFSAEMPDATLATLKIQPSEPRDSAVYFCASAFETQYFGPGTRLLVL.

The rearrangement links TRBV5-6 to TRBJ2-1; D is ambiguous. Germline loops: CDR1 SGHDT, CDR2 YYEEEE. This CDR3 is 16 amino acids long. V was clipped by 5 bases and J by 0 bases, with 15 bases between them. As DNA, the CDR3 is TGTGCCAGCAGTAGCCCGAGCGCGGCCTCCTACAATGAGCAGTTCTTC. It specifies CASSSPSAASYNEQFF.

DNA of the CDR3: TGCGCCAGCAGCTTGGGGGACAGGTGGACCTACGAGCAGTACTTC. It yields the protein CASSLGDRWTYEQYF. The genes are TRBV5-1 and TRBJ2-7; 8 bases are a match to TRBD1. V dropped 0 bases and J dropped 2; count of bases not matched to a gene: 4. The germline gives CDR1 SGHRS, CDR2 YFSETQ. This CDR3 is built from 15 residues.

V usage is TRBV4-3 and J usage is TRBJ2-5; 7 bases align to TRBD2. This CDR3 region has 15 residues. CDR1 is LGHNA and CDR2 is YSLEER in the germline V gene. V was clipped by 0 bases and J by 4 bases; unmatched bases: 5. The CDR3 region is CASSQDWGGGETQYF. The CDR3 bases are TGCGCCAGCAGCCAAGATTGGGGCGGGGGAGAGACCCAGTACTTC.

V usage is TRBV30 and J usage is TRBJ2-5; 8 nucleotides agree with TRBD2. V lost 4 bases, J lost 3 bases, and 1 base stayed unmatched. Looked up from germline, CDR1 is GTSNPN and CDR2 is SVGIG (reference sequence). The CDR3 is 12 amino acids. CDR3 DNA sequence: TGTGCCTGGAATAGCGGGGAAGAGACCCAGTACTTC. Translation gives CAWNSGEETQYF.

The chain uses TRBV7-6 and TRBJ2-1, with D tentatively TRBD1 (6 bases). CDR1 and CDR2 (germline): SGHVS, FNYEAQ. The CDR3 runs 14 residues. Trimming pared 0 bases from V and 6 bases from J, leaving 9 bases between. CDR3 sequence reads: CASSLAGRGNEQFF. CDR3 DNA sequence: TGTGCCAGCAGCTTAGCAGGCAGGGGCAATGAGCAGTTCTTC.

The chain links TRBV19 to TRBJ1-4; 11 positions match TRBD1. This CDR3 region has 16 residues. Germline CDR1 LNHDA, CDR2 SQIVND (reference sequence). V dropped 5 bases and J dropped 6; count of bases not matched to a gene: 8. The CDR3 nucleotides are TGTGCCAGTAGTTTGGACAGGGGGCGCGGTGATGAAAAACTGTTTTTT. Translation gives CASSLDRGRGDEKLFF.

The chain couples TRBV13 to TRBJ2-3; D is possibly TRBD1 (6 bases). CDR1 is PRHDT and CDR2 is FYEKMQ in the germline V gene (reference sequence). CDR3 size: 15 residues. Trimming shortened V by 7 bases and J by 6 bases, and 20 bases separated the two germline ends. The CDR3 DNA is TGTGCCAGCAATGACAGGACCCTCCGCTGGGATACGCAGTATTTT. Protein: CASNDRTLRWDTQYF.